This entry concerns a single TCR beta chain. The sample comes from a study of cytomegalovirus exposure and HLA in healthy donors. PCR involved 60 Vbeta and 13 Jbeta primers. Sequencing used immunoSEQ multiplex PCR; TCRdb keeps in-frame clones, though not all of them. The sample lists around 150,000 clones, under 80% occurring once. There are 15 residues in the CDR3. J was trimmed by 2 bases and V by 2 bases; bases with no gene match: 6. Germline V gives CDR1 SGHNT, CDR2 YYREEE (reference sequence). The TCR sequence derives from a man aged 40-49 years in good health and CMV-seronegative. The V gene is TRBV5-4, the J gene TRBJ2-7; 8 bases are shared with TRBD2. The source material was PBMCs. In nucleotides, the CDR3 is TGTGCCAGCAGCTTATCAGCGGGGGACCCCTACGAGCAGTACTTC. Translation: CASSLSAGDPYEQYF.